Given below is one T cell receptor (beta chain) in context. This record belongs to a study of T-cell reconstitution after alpha-beta-depleted transplantation in children. Library preparation (for TCRbeta) was performed with unique molecular identifiers. Each CDR3 protein is one row after TCRdb ran MiXCR on the PCR reads. The table lists some 400,000 distinct CDR3 sequences, over 20% of them singletons, with approximately 3.9% in the top ten. The germline CDR1 and CDR2 sequences are MDHEN and SYDVKM. The CDR3 has 15 residues. V lost 4 bases to trimming and J lost 0 bases, with 10 bases between them. Sample: PBMCs from the stem cell graft donor, taken from the stem cell graft. J is TRBJ2-1 and V is TRBV28; D ambiguous. This TCR was sampled from a human donor who donated a stem cell graft to a child with acute myeloid leukemia. CDR3: CASSSVYPSYNEQFF. CDR3 nucleotides: TGTGCCAGCAGTTCAGTCTACCCCTCCTACAATGAGCAGTTCTTC.